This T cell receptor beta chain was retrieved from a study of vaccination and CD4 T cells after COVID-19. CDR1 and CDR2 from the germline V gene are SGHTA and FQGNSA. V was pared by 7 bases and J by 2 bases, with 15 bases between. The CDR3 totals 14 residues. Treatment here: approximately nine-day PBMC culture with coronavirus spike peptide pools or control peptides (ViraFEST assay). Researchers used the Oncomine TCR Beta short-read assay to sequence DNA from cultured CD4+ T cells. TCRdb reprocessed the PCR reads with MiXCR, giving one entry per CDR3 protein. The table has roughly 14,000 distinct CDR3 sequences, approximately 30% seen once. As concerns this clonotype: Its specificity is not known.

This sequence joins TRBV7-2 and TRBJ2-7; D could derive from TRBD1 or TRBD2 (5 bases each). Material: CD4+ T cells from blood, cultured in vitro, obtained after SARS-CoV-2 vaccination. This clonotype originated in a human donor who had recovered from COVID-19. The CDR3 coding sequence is TGTGCCAGCACCCGAAGGGACGGTACCTACGAGCAGTACTTC. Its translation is CASTRRDGTYEQYF.